The rows below give T cell receptor beta chains drawn from one sample of a study of cytomegalovirus exposure and HLA in healthy donors. Some clones are missing from TCRdb's copy, which holds only in-frame ones; the method was immunoSEQ multiplex PCR. The sample holds fewer than 90,000 clones; about 71% are singletons and the top ten take more than 7.5%. Sequencing was performed on PBMCs. Receptor source: a woman between 45 and 60 years old in good health and CMV-seropositive. CDR3s include the opening cysteine and the closing phenylalanine or tryptophan. The D gene is left open where the match is weak. Rows give clone size only sometimes, using once, few, many, or a class for an expanded clone.

clone size: -
J gene: TRBJ1-1
V gene: TRBV27
D gene: -
CDR3 DNA: TGTGCCAGCAGAGAGGTGGGGCGGCCGAAGGCTTTCTTT
CDR3 protein: CASREVGRPKAFF

clone size: few
J gene: TRBJ1-4
V gene: TRBV4-2
D gene: TRBD1
CDR3 DNA: TGTGCCAGCAGCCAAGGAGACAGGGAGTTTAATGAAAAACTGTTTTTT
CDR3 protein: CASSQGDREFNEKLFF

clone size: few
J gene: TRBJ1-2
V gene: TRBV9
D gene: TRBD1
CDR3 DNA: TGTGCCAGCAGCCCTACGCCGGGACAGGGGGCGCGGGGCTACACCTTC
CDR3 protein: CASSPTPGQGARGYTF

clone size: -
J gene: TRBJ2-2
V gene: TRBV30
D gene: -
CDR3 DNA: TGTGCCTGGACCGGGGTCGTCGGGGAGCTGTTTTTT
CDR3 protein: CAWTGVVGELFF

clone size: once
J gene: TRBJ2-3
V gene: TRBV5-1
D gene: -
CDR3 DNA: TGCGCCAGCAGCACTGGGCCCAGTTCGGGCACAGATACGCAGTATTTT
CDR3 protein: CASSTGPSSGTDTQYF

clone size: -
J gene: TRBJ2-1
V gene: TRBV10-1
D gene: TRBD2
CDR3 DNA: TGCGCCAGCAGTGCACTAGGGACTAGCGAATTTGGTGAGCAGTTCTTC
CDR3 protein: CASSALGTSEFGEQFF

clone size: -
J gene: TRBJ1-2
V gene: TRBV7-8
D gene: -
CDR3 DNA: TGTGCCAGCAGCTGGAGAAAGGAGAGCTATGGCTACACCTTC
CDR3 protein: CASSWRKESYGYTF

clone size: -
J gene: TRBJ1-6
V gene: TRBV6-5
D gene: -
CDR3 DNA: TGTGCCAGCAGTTACTCTAGGGGGTTTAGTTCACCCCTCCACTTT
CDR3 protein: CASSYSRGFSSPLHF

clone size: once
J gene: TRBJ2-7
V gene: TRBV6-5
D gene: -
CDR3 DNA: TGTGCCAGCAGCTTCCTCTACGAGCAGTACTTC
CDR3 protein: CASSFLYEQYF

clone size: -
J gene: TRBJ1-1
V gene: TRBV6-5
D gene: -
CDR3 DNA: TGTGCCAGCAGTTCACAGGGGAACACTGAAGCTTTCTTT
CDR3 protein: CASSSQGNTEAFF

clone size: -
J gene: TRBJ1-2
V gene: TRBV2
D gene: -
CDR3 DNA: TGTGCCAGCAGCTCGGGACAAGTCTATGGCTACACCTTC
CDR3 protein: CASSSGQVYGYTF

clone size: -
J gene: TRBJ1-1
V gene: TRBV29-1
D gene: TRBD1
CDR3 DNA: TGCAGCGTTGATAAACAGGGGGCTGAAGCTTTCTTT
CDR3 protein: CSVDKQGAEAFF

clone size: few
J gene: TRBJ2-5
V gene: TRBV15
D gene: TRBD2
CDR3 DNA: TGTGCCACCAGCAGAGATCGTGGGACTAGGAGGGAGACCCAGTACTTC
CDR3 protein: CATSRDRGTRRETQYF

clone size: -
J gene: TRBJ2-1
V gene: TRBV10-3
D gene: TRBD1
CDR3 DNA: TGTGCCATCAGTGAGACCGTCCCGGGACAGGGTGGTGAGCAGTTCTTC
CDR3 protein: CAISETVPGQGGEQFF

clone size: -
J gene: TRBJ2-5
V gene: TRBV2
D gene: -
CDR3 DNA: TGTGCCAGCAGACAACTAGCTATCGTTGGGGAGACCCAGTACTTC
CDR3 protein: CASRQLAIVGETQYF

clone size: -
J gene: TRBJ2-5
V gene: TRBV19
D gene: TRBD1
CDR3 DNA: TGTGCCAGTAGTATCATGGGACAGGGGGCCGGAGAGACCCAGTACTTC
CDR3 protein: CASSIMGQGAGETQYF

clone size: -
J gene: TRBJ2-2
V gene: TRBV4-1
D gene: -
CDR3 DNA: TGCGCCAGCAGCCAAGTTCAGGGTCCTTATAACACCGGGGAGCTGTTTTTT
CDR3 protein: CASSQVQGPYNTGELFF

clone size: few
J gene: TRBJ1-5
V gene: TRBV29-1
D gene: -
CDR3 DNA: TGCAGCGTTGTAGTACAGGGAGAGGGTCAGCCCCAGCATTTT
CDR3 protein: CSVVVQGEGQPQHF

clone size: -
J gene: TRBJ2-3
V gene: TRBV13
D gene: TRBD2
CDR3 DNA: TGTGCCAGCAGCCCCGGACTAGACCCTGACACAGATACGCAGTATTTT
CDR3 protein: CASSPGLDPDTDTQYF

clone size: -
J gene: TRBJ2-6
V gene: TRBV5-4
D gene: TRBD1
CDR3 DNA: TGTGCCGGCAGCTTGGCCTGGTCGTTACAGGGGGCTTCTGGGGCCAACGTCCTGACTTTC
CDR3 protein: CAGSLAWSLQGASGANVLTF

clone size: -
J gene: TRBJ2-1
V gene: TRBV5-4
D gene: -
CDR3 DNA: TGTGCCAGCAGCCCATGGTCAGATGAGCAGTTCTTC
CDR3 protein: CASSPWSDEQFF

clone size: -
J gene: TRBJ2-3
V gene: TRBV6-5
D gene: TRBD2
CDR3 DNA: TGTGCCAGCAGTCCCAGGGAGGGACCCACAGATACGCAGTATTTT
CDR3 protein: CASSPREGPTDTQYF

clone size: -
J gene: TRBJ2-3
V gene: TRBV30
D gene: -
CDR3 DNA: TGTGCCTCTACCTTCGGGGCGGGATTCACAGATACGCAGTATTTT
CDR3 protein: CASTFGAGFTDTQYF

clone size: -
J gene: TRBJ1-4
V gene: TRBV7-2
D gene: -
CDR3 DNA: TGTGCCAGCAGCTTACAACAAGCTAATGAAAAACTGTTTTTT
CDR3 protein: CASSLQQANEKLFF

clone size: -
J gene: TRBJ1-4
V gene: TRBV28
D gene: -
CDR3 DNA: TGTGCCAGCAGGGCAAGTAATGAAAAACTGTTTTTT
CDR3 protein: CASRASNEKLFF

clone size: -
J gene: TRBJ2-1
V gene: TRBV11-2
D gene: TRBD2
CDR3 DNA: TGTGCCAGCAGCCTGGGGACTAGCGGTCTCAATGAGCAGTTCTTC
CDR3 protein: CASSLGTSGLNEQFF

clone size: -
J gene: TRBJ2-5
V gene: TRBV9
D gene: -
CDR3 DNA: TGTGCCAGCAGCGTAGACCAGGGCCGGGAGACCCAGTACTTC
CDR3 protein: CASSVDQGRETQYF

clone size: -
J gene: TRBJ2-5
V gene: TRBV18
D gene: -
CDR3 DNA: TGTGCCAGCTCACGGGCGTACCAAGAGACCCAGTACTTC
CDR3 protein: CASSRAYQETQYF

clone size: -
J gene: TRBJ2-1
V gene: TRBV28
D gene: TRBD1
CDR3 DNA: TGTGCCAGCAGTTTATCAACCGGGACAGGGGGCGATGAGCAGTTCTTC
CDR3 protein: CASSLSTGTGGDEQFF

clone size: few
J gene: TRBJ1-1
V gene: TRBV28
D gene: -
CDR3 DNA: TGTGCCAGCAGCCCCCCCGCCGGAACTACGAACACTGAAGCTTTCTTT
CDR3 protein: CASSPPAGTTNTEAFF

clone size: -
J gene: TRBJ1-1
V gene: TRBV15
D gene: TRBD1
CDR3 DNA: TGTGCCACCAGCATCACGACAGGGAGCACTGAAGCTTTCTTT
CDR3 protein: CATSITTGSTEAFF

clone size: -
J gene: TRBJ1-2
V gene: TRBV29-1
D gene: -
CDR3 DNA: TGCAGCGTTGACGGTCACTATGGCTACACCTTC
CDR3 protein: CSVDGHYGYTF

clone size: once
J gene: TRBJ2-2
V gene: TRBV28
D gene: TRBD2
CDR3 DNA: TGTGCCAGCAGTCAACCCTCAGCGGGAAGGAACACCGGGGAGCTGTTTTTT
CDR3 protein: CASSQPSAGRNTGELFF

clone size: -
J gene: TRBJ1-2
V gene: TRBV27
D gene: TRBD1
CDR3 DNA: TGTGCCATTCGACAGGGGGGTGGCTACACCTTC
CDR3 protein: CAIRQGGGYTF

clone size: few
J gene: TRBJ1-2
V gene: TRBV10-3
D gene: TRBD1
CDR3 DNA: TGTGCCATCAGTCCCGGGACAGGGGTCTATGGCTACACCTTC
CDR3 protein: CAISPGTGVYGYTF

clone size: -
J gene: TRBJ2-7
V gene: TRBV10-3
D gene: -
CDR3 DNA: TGTGCCACCTTAGAGGCTACAGGGTATTCCTACGAGCAGTACTTC
CDR3 protein: CATLEATGYSYEQYF

clone size: -
J gene: TRBJ1-1
V gene: TRBV11-2
D gene: -
CDR3 DNA: TGTGCCAGCAGCTTACAGGGGTGGGACACTGAAGCTTTCTTT
CDR3 protein: CASSLQGWDTEAFF

clone size: -
J gene: TRBJ2-5
V gene: TRBV5-4
D gene: TRBD2
CDR3 DNA: TGTGCCAGCAGCTTGGCCGGGGGGGAGACCCAGTACTTC
CDR3 protein: CASSLAGGETQYF

clone size: -
J gene: TRBJ2-1
V gene: TRBV19
D gene: -
CDR3 DNA: TGTGCCTCCGCAGGGGTTGCGGATGAGCAGTTCTTC
CDR3 protein: CASAGVADEQFF

clone size: -
J gene: TRBJ2-7
V gene: TRBV5-4
D gene: -
CDR3 DNA: TGTGCCAGCAGCAGGGGGACCGTCTACGAGCAGTACTTC
CDR3 protein: CASSRGTVYEQYF

clone size: -
J gene: TRBJ2-7
V gene: TRBV28
D gene: -
CDR3 DNA: TGTGCCAGCAGCCGCGGCCGGGGGGCCTCCTACGAGCAGTACTTC
CDR3 protein: CASSRGRGASYEQYF

clone size: few
J gene: TRBJ2-7
V gene: TRBV19
D gene: -
CDR3 DNA: TGTGCCAGTAGTATAGTCTCCAGGGACGAGCAGTACTTC
CDR3 protein: CASSIVSRDEQYF

clone size: -
J gene: TRBJ2-5
V gene: TRBV29-1
D gene: -
CDR3 DNA: TGCAGCGTTTCACAAGGGGGGGTTTCGTTCCAAGAGACCCAGTACTTC
CDR3 protein: CSVSQGGVSFQETQYF

clone size: once
J gene: TRBJ2-1
V gene: TRBV30
D gene: -
CDR3 DNA: TGTGCCTGGAGTGTGCCCCGGGAACGGAAGTTCTTC
CDR3 protein: CAWSVPRERKFF

clone size: -
J gene: TRBJ1-1
V gene: TRBV5-6
D gene: TRBD1
CDR3 DNA: TGTGCCAGCAGTCGACAGGGCCGTAACACTGAAGCTTTCTTT
CDR3 protein: CASSRQGRNTEAFF

clone size: -
J gene: TRBJ1-6
V gene: TRBV28
D gene: TRBD1
CDR3 DNA: TGTGCCAGCAGCACGGGACAGAGCATTAATTCACCCCTCCACTTT
CDR3 protein: CASSTGQSINSPLHF

clone size: -
J gene: TRBJ2-7
V gene: TRBV19
D gene: TRBD1
CDR3 DNA: TGTGCCAGTAGTCCAGCCGGGACAGCATCCTACGAGCAGTACTTC
CDR3 protein: CASSPAGTASYEQYF

clone size: -
J gene: TRBJ2-5
V gene: TRBV5-4
D gene: -
CDR3 DNA: TGTGCCAGCAGCTTAAAAACTAGCTCAGAGACCCAGTACTTC
CDR3 protein: CASSLKTSSETQYF

clone size: -
J gene: TRBJ1-3
V gene: TRBV9
D gene: -
CDR3 DNA: TGTGCCAGCAGCGTATCGGGGAGCTCTGGAAACACCATATATTTT
CDR3 protein: CASSVSGSSGNTIYF

clone size: few
J gene: TRBJ1-1
V gene: TRBV7-9
D gene: -
CDR3 DNA: TGTGCCAGCAGCTTAGTCGGGATAAACACTGAAGCTTTCTTT
CDR3 protein: CASSLVGINTEAFF